The present TCR beta chain was sequenced within a study of T cells and Merkel cell carcinoma outcomes. Findings and caveats of the study: Repertoire plus T-cell density reportedly predicted Merkel cell carcinoma outcomes.

Trimming pared 3 bases from V and 3 bases from J, leaving 13 bases between. The CDR3 has 15 amino acids. In germline, CDR1 is SGDLS, CDR2 YYNGEE. The method was immunoSEQ multiplex PCR; TCRdb's version includes in-frame clones alone and lacks a portion of them. Among about 1,000 clones listed, roughly 89% were seen once. Comment on this clone: The antigen remains unidentified.

The sequence came from a human donor with Merkel cell carcinoma. Sequences were obtained from tumor tissue from Merkel cell carcinoma. J is TRBJ1-5 and V is TRBV9; no clear D. Here the CDR3 DNA reads TGTGCCAGCAGCGCCTGGGGAACAGACAATCAGCCCCAGCATTTT. Protein: CASSAWGTDNQPQHF.